This TCR beta chain appears in the sequencing data of a study of tumor-infiltrating T cells and Merkel cell polyomavirus. Study at large: The study examined CD8+ T cells specific for the Merkel cell polyomavirus KLL epitope. Patients at varying disease stages had median approximately 2.6-year follow-up, range 1.1–6.0. The study, taken as a whole, reports: Only one public clonotype, shared by two patients, appeared among 400 or so sequences.

The table lists this clone with a few counts. Its antigen remains unknown. Here immunoSEQ multiplex PCR was the method, and the copy in TCRdb shows in-frame clones only, minus some. The sample has around 25,000 clones, 70% to 90% seen once. All patients' tumors stained robustly positive for Merkel cell polyomavirus Large T antigen by immunohistochemistry. Every patient was Caucasian, with ages from about 50 to 80 and median 65. Patients with unknown primaries presenting with nodal disease, or with insufficient primary tissue, had lymph node tumors analyzed. Germline CDR1 and CDR2: LGHNT and FRNRAP. The CDR3 contains 11 residues. Trimming removed 5 bases at V and 8 bases at J, with 7 bases between.

The TCR comes from a man aged 45-60 years with Merkel cell carcinoma. The sequenced sample was lymph node tissue. The V call is TRBV12-5, the J call TRBJ2-4, with unresolved D. The CDR3 spells CASGPRDIQYF. Here the CDR3 DNA reads TGTGCTAGTGGTCCCCGGGACATTCAGTACTTC.